These 17 T cell receptor beta chains share one sample of origin, sequenced in a study of vaccination and CD4 T cells after COVID-19 (dated by TCRdb to between 2021 and 2024). Their antigens are not known. To prepare the library, PCR was applied. The sample was run on an Illumina iSeq 100. At the Johns Hopkins FTIC core, DNA from the cultured CD4+ T cells underwent TCR sequencing with the Oncomine TCR Beta short-read assay. TCRdb reanalyzed the raw reads on its own, using fastp at Q25 for trimming and MiXCR for clone calling, and kept in-frame beta chains. Here each entry gathers all rows of one CDR3 protein and keeps the most common genes and DNA. The sample table lists some 4,700 distinct CDR3 sequences, roughly 50% of them with a count of one. The ten largest clones represent roughly a fifth of the sample. The treatment or condition label corresponds to: approximately nine-day PBMC culture with coronavirus spike peptide pools or control peptides (ViraFEST assay).

The sample consisted of CD4+ T cells from blood, cultured in vitro. The receptors were sampled from a human donor who had recovered from COVID-19.

This chain links TRBV7-2 with TRBJ2-3; the match to TRBD1 covers 12 bases. The J segment lost 7 bases and the V segment lost 3 bases, leaving 2 bases of the junction unmatched. The CDR3 covers 14 residues. Germline assignment: CDR1 SGHTA and CDR2 FQGNSA. The CDR3 DNA follows: TGTGCCAGCAGCTTGGGACAGGGGGCCAATACGCAGTATTTT. Protein sequence: CASSLGQGANTQYF.

This clonotype was found a few times. CDR3 bases: TGTGCCACCAGCCCAGCCTACACCGGGGAGCTGTTTTTT. Translating it yields CATSPAYTGELFF. The rearrangement links TRBV15 to TRBJ2-2, with D unresolved. The CDR3 consists of 13 residues. The germline CDR1 and CDR2 sequences are LNHNV and YYDKDF (reference sequence). Between the trimmed V and J ends, which lost 5 bases and 3 bases, there was a span of 7 bases.

This clonotype came up a few times. The CDR3: CASSASPGRYGYTF. The CDR3, as DNA: TGTGCCAGCAGCGCGAGCCCGGGACGCTATGGCTACACCTTC. The V gene is TRBV7-2, the J gene TRBJ1-2; D is perhaps TRBD1 (5 bases). The CDR3 has 14 residues. V lost 5 bases and J lost 4, with 14 bases in between. In germline, CDR1 is SGHTA, CDR2 FQGNSA.

This clonotype ranks as medium-sized. The chain links TRBV6-2 or TRBV6-3 to TRBJ1-2; 7 bases agree with TRBD1. Germline values: CDR1 MNHEY, CDR2 SVGEGT. V lost 6 bases and J lost 8; bases outside the gene matches: 6. This CDR3 contains 12 residues. The CDR3 DNA sequence: TGTGCCAGCAGCCCTAGGGGGCTCGGCTACACCTTC. Its translation: CASSPRGLGYTF.

The rearrangement uses TRBV7-2 and TRBJ1-5; no firm D call. Germline V CDR1 and CDR2: SGHTA, FQGNSA. The CDR3 loop spans 14 amino acids. Trimming pared 5 bases from V and 5 bases from J, leaving 13 bases between. The CDR3 loop is CASSAGGSDQPQHF. CDR3 in DNA: TGTGCCAGCAGCGCAGGTGGTTCCGATCAGCCCCAGCATTTT.

The chain uses TRBV28 and TRBJ2-1; D is possibly TRBD2 (5 bases). CDR3 size: 11 residues. The V end lost 2 bases, the J end lost 9 bases, and 5 bases lay between the germline ends. Germline lookup yields CDR1 MDHEN and CDR2 SYDVKM. The CDR3 spells CASSLGGEQFF. CDR3 nucleotide sequence: TGTGCCAGCAGTTTAGGAGGTGAGCAGTTCTTC.

V usage is TRBV6-5 and J usage is TRBJ1-3; the D gene is possibly TRBD1 (6 bases). Germline CDR1 and CDR2: MNHEY and SVGAGI. The V and J ends lost 3 bases and 0 bases respectively, with 18 bases between them. CDR3 length: 18 residues. CDR3 nucleotides: TGTGCCAGCAGTTATGGTTCGGACAGAGGATCCTCTGGAAACACCATATATTTT. It translates to CASSYGSDRGSSGNTIYF.

This chain links TRBV7-2 with TRBJ2-5; D possibly corresponds to TRBD2 (5 bases). Trimming shortened V by 7 bases and J by 5 bases, and 14 bases separated the two germline ends. The CDR3 extends over 13 amino acids. CDR1 and CDR2 (germline): SGHTA, FQGNSA. CDR3 region: CASTPRPGETQYF. The CDR3 DNA is TGTGCCAGCACCCCCCGCCCGGGGGAGACCCAGTACTTC.

This clonotype was observed a few times. The chain uses TRBV20-1 and TRBJ1-1; D call uncertain. Germline CDR1 reads DFQATT; CDR2 reads SNEGSKA (reference sequence). The V gene lost 3 bases and the J gene lost 0 bases, with 8 bases spanning the gap. The CDR3 loop spans 13 amino acids. CDR3 residues: CSARDRLNTEAFF. As DNA, the CDR3 is TGCAGTGCTAGGGACCGCTTGAACACTGAAGCTTTCTTT.

V and J are TRBV7-6 and TRBJ2-1; the match to TRBD2 covers 11 bases. V dropped 2 bases and J dropped 4; count of bases not matched to a gene: 7. Germline CDR1 and CDR2: SGHVS and FNYEAQ. The CDR3 contains 17 residues. The CDR3 DNA reads as TGTGCCAGCAGCTTAAGACCAACTAGCGGGAGTTACAATGAGCAGTTCTTC. The encoded protein is CASSLRPTSGSYNEQFF.

This clonotype was detected a few times. V and J are TRBV19 and TRBJ2-5, with TRBD1 matching 9 bases. The length of the CDR3 is 15 residues. Looked up from germline, CDR1 is LNHDA and CDR2 is SQIVND (reference sequence). The V segment lost 4 bases and the J segment 5 bases; nucleotides outside the gene matches: 8. DNA of the CDR3: TGTGCCAGTAGTAAGGTGACAGGGGGTTTGGAGACCCAGTACTTC. Translated, it gives CASSKVTGGLETQYF.

This clonotype was found a few times. The rearrangement uses TRBV7-8 and TRBJ1-5; 8 bases align to TRBD1. The CDR3 is made up of 16 amino acids. Per germline, CDR1 SGHVS and CDR2 FQNEAQ. The trim removed 3 bases at V and 6 bases at J, leaving 10 bases unmatched. CDR3 DNA: TGTGCCAGCAGCTTGGGACGACAGGGGATTGGTCAGCCCCAGCATTTT. Translating gives CASSLGRQGIGQPQHF.

The chain has TRBV7-8 and TRBJ2-3; D ambiguous. This CDR3 spans 12 amino acids. Germline V gene sequence: CDR1 SGHVS, CDR2 FQNEAQ. V was clipped by 4 bases and J by 2 bases, with 4 bases between them. The CDR3 nucleotides read TGTGCCAGCAGCTCATACACAGATACGCAGTATTTT. This translates into CASSSYTDTQYF. Combining the CDR3 with reference TRBV7-8 and TRBJ2-3 gives the whole variable domain GAGVSQSPRYKVAKRGQDVALRCDPISGHVSLFWYQQALGQGPEFLTYFQNEAQLDKSGLPSDRFFAERPEGSVSTLKIQRTQQEDSAVYLCASSSYTDTQYFGPGTRLTVL.

The V call is TRBV19, the J call TRBJ2-2; 11 positions match TRBD1. Germline assignment: CDR1 LNHDA and CDR2 SQIVND (reference sequence). Unmatched junction bases numbered 2, after V lost 8 bases and J lost 3 bases. The CDR3 sequence is 14 residues long. The CDR3 here is CASRDRGDTGELFF. The CDR3 DNA reads as TGTGCCAGTCGGGACAGGGGGGACACCGGGGAGCTGTTTTTT.

The chain has TRBV6-5 and TRBJ1-3, with D possibly TRBD1 on 5 matching bases. This CDR3 is built from 14 residues. V lost 4 bases, J lost 3 bases, and 10 bases lay in between. CDR1 is MNHEY, CDR2 SVGAGI, per germline. The CDR3 reads CASSSQGIGNTIYF. Here the CDR3 DNA reads TGTGCCAGCAGTTCCCAGGGTATTGGAAACACCATATATTTT.

The gene calls are TRBV4-1 and TRBJ2-1; TRBD2 matches at 8 bases. V dropped 1 base and J dropped 7; count of bases not matched to a gene: 12. CDR3 length equals 17 residues. Germline CDR1 MGHRA, CDR2 YSYEKL. Written as DNA, the CDR3 is TGCGCCAGCAGCCAAGGTTTGGCGGGGGGCCGTATAAATGAGCAGTTCTTC. This gives the protein CASSQGLAGGRINEQFF.

A few counts support this clonotype. The CDR3: CASTLGGREQYF. DNA of the CDR3: TGTGCCAGCACCCTAGGGGGTCGCGAGCAGTACTTC. V and J are TRBV25-1 and TRBJ2-7, with D possibly being TRBD1 (6 bases). The CDR3 sequence is 12 residues long. Germline CDR1 and CDR2: MGHDK and SYGVNS. Trimming left V 7 bases short and J 6 bases short, with 13 bases between.